Below, 7 T cell receptor beta chains from the same sample are listed, as sequenced in a study of post-analysis software for immune sequencing data. Study-level findings and limits: Among roughly five TRBV segments more frequent in patients than controls were TRBV5-6, TRBV5-1 and TRBV20-1.

Tagging with unique molecular identifiers was a feature of the TCR beta cDNA libraries. A single record per CDR3 protein comes from TCRdb applying MiXCR to the PCR reads. In the table there are 550,000 to 700,000 distinct CDR3 sequences, 44% of which are singletons. These receptors are not linked to any known antigen. The sample taken for sequencing was blood. The receptors were gathered from a girl aged 10 to 17 with multiple sclerosis.

This chain connects TRBV5-6 to TRBJ2-1, with D possibly TRBD1 on 7 matching bases. V lost 0 bases and J 0 bases, leaving 16 bases between the germline ends. This CDR3 comprises 18 residues. Germline V gene lookup returns CDR1 SGHDT and CDR2 YYEEEE. The CDR3 protein is CASSLGGQGGSSYNEQFF. The CDR3 nucleotides are TGTGCCAGCAGCTTGGGGGGGCAGGGGGGTAGCTCCTACAATGAGCAGTTCTTC.

This clonotype turned up a few times. The rearrangement links TRBV20-1 to TRBJ2-1, with D possibly matching TRBD2 (6 bases). Trimming pared 6 bases from V and 2 bases from J, leaving 17 bases between. The length of the CDR3 is 15 residues. The germline CDR1 and CDR2 sequences are DFQATT and SNEGSKA (reference sequence). CDR3 residues: CSAPGAGTPYNEQFF. The DNA of the CDR3 is TGCAGTGCGCCAGGAGCGGGTACTCCCTACAATGAGCAGTTCTTC.

J is TRBJ1-2 and V is TRBV4-1, with D unclear. The germline V gene encodes CDR1 MGHRA and CDR2 YSYEKL. V lost 0 bases, J lost 5 bases, and 13 bases lay in between. This CDR3 contains 15 residues. The CDR3 DNA follows: TGCGCCAGCAGCCAAGATCAGAACAGCGTGTATGGCTACACCTTC. Translated: CASSQDQNSVYGYTF.

This clonotype came up a few times. The junction departs from germline at one end; a sequencing error may be responsible. The chain couples TRBV15 to TRBJ2-5; perhaps TRBD1 as D (6 bases). The CDR3 has 12 amino acids. Germline-derived CDR1 and CDR2 are LNHNV and YYDKDF (reference sequence). The CDR3 spells CATSRAGEFQYF. The CDR3 coding sequence is TGTGCCACCAGCAGAGCAGGGGAGTTTCAGTACTTT.

The V and J genes are TRBV7-2 and TRBJ2-3, with D uncertain. Trimming took 0 bases from V and 8 from J, leaving 9 bases between them. This CDR3 region has 13 residues. Germline V gene data show CDR1 as SGHTA and CDR2 as FQGNSA. CDR3 protein: CASSLAAVGTQYF. The CDR3 nucleotides are TGTGCCAGCAGCTTAGCCGCCGTCGGTACGCAGTATTTT.

This chain connects TRBV29-1 to TRBJ1-5; D perhaps matches TRBD1 (6 bases). V dropped 7 bases and J dropped 5 bases, with 15 bases sitting between them. The CDR3 runs to 13 residues. Looked up from germline, CDR1 is SQVTM and CDR2 is ANQGSEA. Here the CDR3 reads CSGQDGPHQPQHF. The DNA of the CDR3 is TGCAGCGGACAGGACGGACCTCATCAGCCCCAGCATTTT.

The chain recombines TRBV6-6 with TRBJ1-2; 7 bases agree with TRBD1. V lost 6 bases, J lost 0 bases, and 7 bases stayed unmatched. The germline V gene encodes CDR1 MNHNY and CDR2 SVGAGI (reference sequence). The CDR3 length is 15 residues. This CDR3 is CASSPKGTANYGYTF. DNA of the CDR3: TGTGCCAGCAGCCCTAAGGGGACAGCTAACTATGGCTACACCTTC.